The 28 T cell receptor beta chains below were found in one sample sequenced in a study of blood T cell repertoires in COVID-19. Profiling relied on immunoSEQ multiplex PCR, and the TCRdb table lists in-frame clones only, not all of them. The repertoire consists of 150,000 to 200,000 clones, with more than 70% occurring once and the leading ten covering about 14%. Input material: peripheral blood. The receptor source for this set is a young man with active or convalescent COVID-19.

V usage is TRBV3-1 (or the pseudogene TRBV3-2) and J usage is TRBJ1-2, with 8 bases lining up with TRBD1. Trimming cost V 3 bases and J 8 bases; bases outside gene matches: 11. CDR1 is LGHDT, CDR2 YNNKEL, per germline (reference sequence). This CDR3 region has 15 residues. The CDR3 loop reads CASSHADRVGNGYTF. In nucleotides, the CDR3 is TGTGCCAGCAGCCATGCGGACAGGGTGGGTAACGGCTACACCTTC.

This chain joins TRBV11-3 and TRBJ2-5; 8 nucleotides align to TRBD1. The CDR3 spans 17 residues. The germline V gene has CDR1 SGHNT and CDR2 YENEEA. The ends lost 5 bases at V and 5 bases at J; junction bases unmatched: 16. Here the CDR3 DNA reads TGTGCCAGCAGCCCCGGACAGGGAAAATCATCCTTGGAGACCCAGTACTTC. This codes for CASSPGQGKSSLETQYF.

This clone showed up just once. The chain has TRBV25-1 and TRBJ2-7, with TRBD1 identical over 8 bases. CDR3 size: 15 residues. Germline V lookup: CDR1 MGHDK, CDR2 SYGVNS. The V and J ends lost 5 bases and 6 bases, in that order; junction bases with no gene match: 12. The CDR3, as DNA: TGTGCCAGCAGTCTGTCCCGACAGGGGATAATCGAGCAGTACTTC. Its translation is CASSLSRQGIIEQYF.

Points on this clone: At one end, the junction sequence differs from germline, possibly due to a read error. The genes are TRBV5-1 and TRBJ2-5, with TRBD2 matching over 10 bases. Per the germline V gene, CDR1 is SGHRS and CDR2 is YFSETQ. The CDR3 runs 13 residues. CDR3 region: CASSFFSGRIRDF. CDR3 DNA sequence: TGCGCCAGCAGCTTCTTTAGCGGGAGGATCAGGGACTTC.

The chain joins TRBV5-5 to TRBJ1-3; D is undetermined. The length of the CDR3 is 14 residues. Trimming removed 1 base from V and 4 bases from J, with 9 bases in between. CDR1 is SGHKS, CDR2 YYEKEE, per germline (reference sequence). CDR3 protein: CASSLKLQGNTIYF. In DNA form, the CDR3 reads TGTGCCAGCAGCTTGAAGTTGCAGGGAAACACCATATATTTT.

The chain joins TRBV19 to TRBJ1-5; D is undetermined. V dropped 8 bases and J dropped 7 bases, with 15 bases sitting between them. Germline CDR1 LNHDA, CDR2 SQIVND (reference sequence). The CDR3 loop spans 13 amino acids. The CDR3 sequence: CASRSGLRQPQHF. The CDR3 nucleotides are TGTGCCAGTCGCAGTGGCTTACGACAGCCCCAGCATTTT.

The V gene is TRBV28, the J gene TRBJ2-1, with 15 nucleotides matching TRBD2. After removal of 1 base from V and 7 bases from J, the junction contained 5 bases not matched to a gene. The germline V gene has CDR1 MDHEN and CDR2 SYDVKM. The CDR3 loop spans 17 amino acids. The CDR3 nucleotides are TGTGCCAGCAGTTTATTTCAAGGGACTAGCGGGAGGAATGAGCAGTTCTTC. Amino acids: CASSLFQGTSGRNEQFF.

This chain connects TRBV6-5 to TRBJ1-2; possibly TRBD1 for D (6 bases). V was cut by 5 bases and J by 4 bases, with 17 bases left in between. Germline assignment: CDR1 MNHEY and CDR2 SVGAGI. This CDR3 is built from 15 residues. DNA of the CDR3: TGTGCCAGCAGTCCCTCAGTTGGGGGCATCTATGGCTACACCTTC. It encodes CASSPSVGGIYGYTF.

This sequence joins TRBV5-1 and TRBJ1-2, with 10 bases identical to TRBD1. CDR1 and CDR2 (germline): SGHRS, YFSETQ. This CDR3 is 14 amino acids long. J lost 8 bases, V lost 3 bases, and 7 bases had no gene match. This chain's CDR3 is CASSSGTGDRGYTF. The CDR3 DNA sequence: TGCGCCAGCAGCTCCGGGACAGGGGATCGAGGCTACACCTTC.

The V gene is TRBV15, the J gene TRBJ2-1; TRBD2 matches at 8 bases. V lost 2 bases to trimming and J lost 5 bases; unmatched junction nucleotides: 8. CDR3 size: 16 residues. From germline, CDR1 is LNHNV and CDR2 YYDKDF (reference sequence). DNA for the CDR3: TGTGCCACCAGCAGACAAATAGCGGGGCTCGACAATGAGCAGTTCTTC. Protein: CATSRQIAGLDNEQFF.

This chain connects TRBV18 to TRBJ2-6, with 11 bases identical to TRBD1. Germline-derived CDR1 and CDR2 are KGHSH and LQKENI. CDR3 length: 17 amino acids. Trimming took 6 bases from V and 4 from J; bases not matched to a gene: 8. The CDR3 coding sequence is TGTGCCAGCTCCCCTTGGACAGGGGGCTCCGGGGCCAACGTCCTGACTTTC. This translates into CASSPWTGGSGANVLTF. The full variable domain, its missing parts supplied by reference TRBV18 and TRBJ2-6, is NAGVMQNPRHLVRRRGQEARLRCSPMKGHSHVYWYRQLPEEGLKFMVYLQKENIIDESGMPKERFSAEFPKEGPSILRIQQVVRGDSAAYFCASSPWTGGSGANVLTFGAGSRLTVL.

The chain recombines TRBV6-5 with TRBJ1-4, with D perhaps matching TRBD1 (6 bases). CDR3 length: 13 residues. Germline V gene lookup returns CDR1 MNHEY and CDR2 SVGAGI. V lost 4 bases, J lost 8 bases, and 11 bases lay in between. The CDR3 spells CASSFTGSEKLFF. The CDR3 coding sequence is TGTGCCAGCAGTTTTACAGGGAGCGAAAAACTGTTTTTT.

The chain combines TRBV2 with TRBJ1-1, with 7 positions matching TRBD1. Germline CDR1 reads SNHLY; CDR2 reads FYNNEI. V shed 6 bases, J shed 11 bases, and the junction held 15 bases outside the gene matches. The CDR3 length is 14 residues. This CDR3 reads CASRIGQAHSRAFF. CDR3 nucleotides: TGTGCCAGCAGAATTGGACAGGCCCATTCCCGGGCTTTCTTT.

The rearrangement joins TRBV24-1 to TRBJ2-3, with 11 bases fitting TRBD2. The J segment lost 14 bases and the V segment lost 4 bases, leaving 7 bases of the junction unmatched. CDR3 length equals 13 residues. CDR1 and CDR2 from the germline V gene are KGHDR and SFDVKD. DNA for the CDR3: TGTGCCACCAGTGACCGGACTAGCGGGCGACGGTATTTT. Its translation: CATSDRTSGRRYF.

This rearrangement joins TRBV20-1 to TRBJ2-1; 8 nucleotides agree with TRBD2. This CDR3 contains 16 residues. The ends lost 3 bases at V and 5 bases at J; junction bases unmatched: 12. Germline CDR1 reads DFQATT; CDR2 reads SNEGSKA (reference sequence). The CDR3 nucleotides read TGCAGTGCTAGTGCCAGCGGGAGAGGAAGGGACAATGAGCAGTTCTTC. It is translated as CSASASGRGRDNEQFF.

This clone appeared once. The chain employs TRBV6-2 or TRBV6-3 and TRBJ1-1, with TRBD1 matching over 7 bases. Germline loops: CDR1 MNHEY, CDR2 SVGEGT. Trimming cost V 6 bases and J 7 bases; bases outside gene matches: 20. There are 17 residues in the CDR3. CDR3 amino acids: CASSPYYATGETDEAFF. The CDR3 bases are TGTGCCAGCAGCCCCTATTACGCTACAGGGGAAACGGATGAAGCTTTCTTT.

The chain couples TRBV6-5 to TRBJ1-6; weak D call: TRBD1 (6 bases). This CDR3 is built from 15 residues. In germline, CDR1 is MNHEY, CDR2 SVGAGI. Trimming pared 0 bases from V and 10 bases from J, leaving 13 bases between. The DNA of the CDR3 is TGTGCCAGCAGTTACTCGTTCAGGGGAGTATCACCCCTCCACTTT. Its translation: CASSYSFRGVSPLHF.

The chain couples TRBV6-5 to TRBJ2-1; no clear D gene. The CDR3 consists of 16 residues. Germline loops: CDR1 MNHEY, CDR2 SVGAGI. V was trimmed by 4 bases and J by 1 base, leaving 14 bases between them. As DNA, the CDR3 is TGTGCCAGCAGTTCACCTAGTTTGTGGTCCTACAATGAGCAGTTCTTC. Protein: CASSSPSLWSYNEQFF.

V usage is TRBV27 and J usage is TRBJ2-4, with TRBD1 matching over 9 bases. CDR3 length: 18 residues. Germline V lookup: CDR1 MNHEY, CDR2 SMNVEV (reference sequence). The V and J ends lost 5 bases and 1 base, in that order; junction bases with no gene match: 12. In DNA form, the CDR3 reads TGTGCCAGCAGTCGTAACCCCGGGACAGGGTATGCCAAAAACATTCAGTACTTC. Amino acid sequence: CASSRNPGTGYAKNIQYF.

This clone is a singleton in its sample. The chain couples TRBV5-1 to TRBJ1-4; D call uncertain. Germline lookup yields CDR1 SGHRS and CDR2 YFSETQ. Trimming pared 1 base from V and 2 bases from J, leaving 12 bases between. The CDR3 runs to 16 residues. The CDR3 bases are TGCGCCAGCAGCTTGCACAGCCAAGATACTAATGAAAAACTGTTTTTT. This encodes CASSLHSQDTNEKLFF.

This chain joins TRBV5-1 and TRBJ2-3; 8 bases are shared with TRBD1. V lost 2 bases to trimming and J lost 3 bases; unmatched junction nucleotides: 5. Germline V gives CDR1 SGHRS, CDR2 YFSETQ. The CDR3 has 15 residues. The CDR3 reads CASSFEQGETDTQYF. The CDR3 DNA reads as TGCGCCAGCAGCTTTGAACAGGGGGAAACAGATACGCAGTATTTT.

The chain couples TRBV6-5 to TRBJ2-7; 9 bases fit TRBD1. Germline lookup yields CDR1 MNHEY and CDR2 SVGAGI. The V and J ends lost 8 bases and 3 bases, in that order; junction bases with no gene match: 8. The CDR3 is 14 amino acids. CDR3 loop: CASQLTGGGYEQYF. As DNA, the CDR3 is TGTGCCAGCCAATTGACAGGGGGAGGCTACGAGCAGTACTTC.

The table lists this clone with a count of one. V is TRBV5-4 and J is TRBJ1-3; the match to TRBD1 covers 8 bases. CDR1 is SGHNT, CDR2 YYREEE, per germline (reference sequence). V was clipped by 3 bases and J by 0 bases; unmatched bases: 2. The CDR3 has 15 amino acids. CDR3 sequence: CASSSGQGSGNTIYF. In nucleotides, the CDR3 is TGTGCCAGCAGCTCAGGACAGGGCTCTGGAAACACCATATATTTT.

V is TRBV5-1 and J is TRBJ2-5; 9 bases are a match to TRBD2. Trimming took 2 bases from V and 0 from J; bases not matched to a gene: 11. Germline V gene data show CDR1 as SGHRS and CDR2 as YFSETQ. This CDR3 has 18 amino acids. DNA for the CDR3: TGCGCCAGCAGCTTACCAGCGGGGGGCCAAGCGTACCAAGAGACCCAGTACTTC. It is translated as CASSLPAGGQAYQETQYF.

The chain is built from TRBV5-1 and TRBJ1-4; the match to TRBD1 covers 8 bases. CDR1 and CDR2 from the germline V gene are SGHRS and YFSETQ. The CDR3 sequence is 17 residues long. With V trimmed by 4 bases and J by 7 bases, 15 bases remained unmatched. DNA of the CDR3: TGCGCCAGCAGCCCGGACAGGGTAGGGTATGGTAGTGAAAAACTGTTTTTT. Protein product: CASSPDRVGYGSEKLFF.

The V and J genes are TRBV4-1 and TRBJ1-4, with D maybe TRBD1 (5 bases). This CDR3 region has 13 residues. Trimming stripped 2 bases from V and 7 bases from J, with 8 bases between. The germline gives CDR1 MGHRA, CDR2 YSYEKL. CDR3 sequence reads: CASSQLRGEKLFF. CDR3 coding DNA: TGCGCCAGCAGCCAACTTAGGGGTGAAAAACTGTTTTTT.

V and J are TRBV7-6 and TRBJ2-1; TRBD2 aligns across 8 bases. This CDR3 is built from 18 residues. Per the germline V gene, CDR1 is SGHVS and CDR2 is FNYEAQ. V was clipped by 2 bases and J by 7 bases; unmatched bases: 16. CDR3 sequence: CASSLRADEAGAHNEQFF. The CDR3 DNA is TGTGCCAGCAGCTTACGGGCGGATGAAGCGGGAGCCCATAATGAGCAGTTCTTC.

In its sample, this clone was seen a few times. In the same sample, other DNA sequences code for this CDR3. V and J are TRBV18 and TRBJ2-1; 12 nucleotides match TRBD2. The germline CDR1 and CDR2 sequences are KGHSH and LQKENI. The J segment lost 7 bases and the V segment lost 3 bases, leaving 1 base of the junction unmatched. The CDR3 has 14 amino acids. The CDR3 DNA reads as TGTGCCAGCTCACCCGGGACTAGCGGGAATGAGCAGTTCTTC. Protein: CASSPGTSGNEQFF. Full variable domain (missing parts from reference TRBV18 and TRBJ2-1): NAGVMQNPRHLVRRRGQEARLRCSPMKGHSHVYWYRQLPEEGLKFMVYLQKENIIDESGMPKERFSAEFPKEGPSILRIQQVVRGDSAAYFCASSPGTSGNEQFFGPGTRLTVL.